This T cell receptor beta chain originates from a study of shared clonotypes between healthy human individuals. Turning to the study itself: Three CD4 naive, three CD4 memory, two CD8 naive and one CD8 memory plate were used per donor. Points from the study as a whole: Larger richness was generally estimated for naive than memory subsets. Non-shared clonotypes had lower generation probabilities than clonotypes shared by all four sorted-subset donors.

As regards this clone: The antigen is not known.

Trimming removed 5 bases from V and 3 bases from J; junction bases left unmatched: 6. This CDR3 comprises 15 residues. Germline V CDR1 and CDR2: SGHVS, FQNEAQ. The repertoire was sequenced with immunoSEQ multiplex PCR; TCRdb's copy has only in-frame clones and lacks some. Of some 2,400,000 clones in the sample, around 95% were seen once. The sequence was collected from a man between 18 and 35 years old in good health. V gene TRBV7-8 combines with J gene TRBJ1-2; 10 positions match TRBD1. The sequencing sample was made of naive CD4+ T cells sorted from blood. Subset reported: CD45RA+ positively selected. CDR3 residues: CASSQGQGLDYGYTF. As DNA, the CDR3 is TGTGCCAGCAGCCAGGGACAGGGGCTGGACTATGGCTACACCTTC.